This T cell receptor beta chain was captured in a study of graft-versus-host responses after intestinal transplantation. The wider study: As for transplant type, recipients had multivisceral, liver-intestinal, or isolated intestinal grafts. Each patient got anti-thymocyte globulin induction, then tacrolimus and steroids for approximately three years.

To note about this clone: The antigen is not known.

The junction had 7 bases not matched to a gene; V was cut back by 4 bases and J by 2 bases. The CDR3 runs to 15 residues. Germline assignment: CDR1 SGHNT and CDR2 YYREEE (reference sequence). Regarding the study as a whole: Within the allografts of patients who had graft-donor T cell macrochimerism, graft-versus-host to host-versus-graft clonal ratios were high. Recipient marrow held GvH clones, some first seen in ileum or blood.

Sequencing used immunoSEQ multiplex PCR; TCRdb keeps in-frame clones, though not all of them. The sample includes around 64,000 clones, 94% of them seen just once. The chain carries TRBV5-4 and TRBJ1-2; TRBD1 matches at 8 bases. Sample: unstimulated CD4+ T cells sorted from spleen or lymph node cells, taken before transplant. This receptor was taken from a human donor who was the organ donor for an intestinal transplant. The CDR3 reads CASSKSGGGNYGYTF. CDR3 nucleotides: TGTGCCAGCAGCAAATCAGGGGGCGGAAACTATGGCTACACCTTC.